This T cell receptor beta chain derives from a study of technical replicates of blood from a handful of donors. Assay used: immunoSEQ multiplex PCR; TCRdb lists only in-frame clones, some missing. The sample contains 79,000 or so clones, approximately 93% of which appear only once. Specimen: T cells isolated from PBMCs. This TCR derives from a human donor in good health.

CDR3 DNA: TGTGCCAGTAGTATAGCGGGGTTTAGAATGAATCAGCCCCAGCATTTT. It yields the protein CASSIAGFRMNQPQHF. The gene calls are TRBV19 and TRBJ1-5; D is unclear. Germline values: CDR1 LNHDA, CDR2 SQIVND (reference sequence). V gave up 1 base and J gave up 4 bases, with 14 bases separating them. The CDR3 covers 16 residues.